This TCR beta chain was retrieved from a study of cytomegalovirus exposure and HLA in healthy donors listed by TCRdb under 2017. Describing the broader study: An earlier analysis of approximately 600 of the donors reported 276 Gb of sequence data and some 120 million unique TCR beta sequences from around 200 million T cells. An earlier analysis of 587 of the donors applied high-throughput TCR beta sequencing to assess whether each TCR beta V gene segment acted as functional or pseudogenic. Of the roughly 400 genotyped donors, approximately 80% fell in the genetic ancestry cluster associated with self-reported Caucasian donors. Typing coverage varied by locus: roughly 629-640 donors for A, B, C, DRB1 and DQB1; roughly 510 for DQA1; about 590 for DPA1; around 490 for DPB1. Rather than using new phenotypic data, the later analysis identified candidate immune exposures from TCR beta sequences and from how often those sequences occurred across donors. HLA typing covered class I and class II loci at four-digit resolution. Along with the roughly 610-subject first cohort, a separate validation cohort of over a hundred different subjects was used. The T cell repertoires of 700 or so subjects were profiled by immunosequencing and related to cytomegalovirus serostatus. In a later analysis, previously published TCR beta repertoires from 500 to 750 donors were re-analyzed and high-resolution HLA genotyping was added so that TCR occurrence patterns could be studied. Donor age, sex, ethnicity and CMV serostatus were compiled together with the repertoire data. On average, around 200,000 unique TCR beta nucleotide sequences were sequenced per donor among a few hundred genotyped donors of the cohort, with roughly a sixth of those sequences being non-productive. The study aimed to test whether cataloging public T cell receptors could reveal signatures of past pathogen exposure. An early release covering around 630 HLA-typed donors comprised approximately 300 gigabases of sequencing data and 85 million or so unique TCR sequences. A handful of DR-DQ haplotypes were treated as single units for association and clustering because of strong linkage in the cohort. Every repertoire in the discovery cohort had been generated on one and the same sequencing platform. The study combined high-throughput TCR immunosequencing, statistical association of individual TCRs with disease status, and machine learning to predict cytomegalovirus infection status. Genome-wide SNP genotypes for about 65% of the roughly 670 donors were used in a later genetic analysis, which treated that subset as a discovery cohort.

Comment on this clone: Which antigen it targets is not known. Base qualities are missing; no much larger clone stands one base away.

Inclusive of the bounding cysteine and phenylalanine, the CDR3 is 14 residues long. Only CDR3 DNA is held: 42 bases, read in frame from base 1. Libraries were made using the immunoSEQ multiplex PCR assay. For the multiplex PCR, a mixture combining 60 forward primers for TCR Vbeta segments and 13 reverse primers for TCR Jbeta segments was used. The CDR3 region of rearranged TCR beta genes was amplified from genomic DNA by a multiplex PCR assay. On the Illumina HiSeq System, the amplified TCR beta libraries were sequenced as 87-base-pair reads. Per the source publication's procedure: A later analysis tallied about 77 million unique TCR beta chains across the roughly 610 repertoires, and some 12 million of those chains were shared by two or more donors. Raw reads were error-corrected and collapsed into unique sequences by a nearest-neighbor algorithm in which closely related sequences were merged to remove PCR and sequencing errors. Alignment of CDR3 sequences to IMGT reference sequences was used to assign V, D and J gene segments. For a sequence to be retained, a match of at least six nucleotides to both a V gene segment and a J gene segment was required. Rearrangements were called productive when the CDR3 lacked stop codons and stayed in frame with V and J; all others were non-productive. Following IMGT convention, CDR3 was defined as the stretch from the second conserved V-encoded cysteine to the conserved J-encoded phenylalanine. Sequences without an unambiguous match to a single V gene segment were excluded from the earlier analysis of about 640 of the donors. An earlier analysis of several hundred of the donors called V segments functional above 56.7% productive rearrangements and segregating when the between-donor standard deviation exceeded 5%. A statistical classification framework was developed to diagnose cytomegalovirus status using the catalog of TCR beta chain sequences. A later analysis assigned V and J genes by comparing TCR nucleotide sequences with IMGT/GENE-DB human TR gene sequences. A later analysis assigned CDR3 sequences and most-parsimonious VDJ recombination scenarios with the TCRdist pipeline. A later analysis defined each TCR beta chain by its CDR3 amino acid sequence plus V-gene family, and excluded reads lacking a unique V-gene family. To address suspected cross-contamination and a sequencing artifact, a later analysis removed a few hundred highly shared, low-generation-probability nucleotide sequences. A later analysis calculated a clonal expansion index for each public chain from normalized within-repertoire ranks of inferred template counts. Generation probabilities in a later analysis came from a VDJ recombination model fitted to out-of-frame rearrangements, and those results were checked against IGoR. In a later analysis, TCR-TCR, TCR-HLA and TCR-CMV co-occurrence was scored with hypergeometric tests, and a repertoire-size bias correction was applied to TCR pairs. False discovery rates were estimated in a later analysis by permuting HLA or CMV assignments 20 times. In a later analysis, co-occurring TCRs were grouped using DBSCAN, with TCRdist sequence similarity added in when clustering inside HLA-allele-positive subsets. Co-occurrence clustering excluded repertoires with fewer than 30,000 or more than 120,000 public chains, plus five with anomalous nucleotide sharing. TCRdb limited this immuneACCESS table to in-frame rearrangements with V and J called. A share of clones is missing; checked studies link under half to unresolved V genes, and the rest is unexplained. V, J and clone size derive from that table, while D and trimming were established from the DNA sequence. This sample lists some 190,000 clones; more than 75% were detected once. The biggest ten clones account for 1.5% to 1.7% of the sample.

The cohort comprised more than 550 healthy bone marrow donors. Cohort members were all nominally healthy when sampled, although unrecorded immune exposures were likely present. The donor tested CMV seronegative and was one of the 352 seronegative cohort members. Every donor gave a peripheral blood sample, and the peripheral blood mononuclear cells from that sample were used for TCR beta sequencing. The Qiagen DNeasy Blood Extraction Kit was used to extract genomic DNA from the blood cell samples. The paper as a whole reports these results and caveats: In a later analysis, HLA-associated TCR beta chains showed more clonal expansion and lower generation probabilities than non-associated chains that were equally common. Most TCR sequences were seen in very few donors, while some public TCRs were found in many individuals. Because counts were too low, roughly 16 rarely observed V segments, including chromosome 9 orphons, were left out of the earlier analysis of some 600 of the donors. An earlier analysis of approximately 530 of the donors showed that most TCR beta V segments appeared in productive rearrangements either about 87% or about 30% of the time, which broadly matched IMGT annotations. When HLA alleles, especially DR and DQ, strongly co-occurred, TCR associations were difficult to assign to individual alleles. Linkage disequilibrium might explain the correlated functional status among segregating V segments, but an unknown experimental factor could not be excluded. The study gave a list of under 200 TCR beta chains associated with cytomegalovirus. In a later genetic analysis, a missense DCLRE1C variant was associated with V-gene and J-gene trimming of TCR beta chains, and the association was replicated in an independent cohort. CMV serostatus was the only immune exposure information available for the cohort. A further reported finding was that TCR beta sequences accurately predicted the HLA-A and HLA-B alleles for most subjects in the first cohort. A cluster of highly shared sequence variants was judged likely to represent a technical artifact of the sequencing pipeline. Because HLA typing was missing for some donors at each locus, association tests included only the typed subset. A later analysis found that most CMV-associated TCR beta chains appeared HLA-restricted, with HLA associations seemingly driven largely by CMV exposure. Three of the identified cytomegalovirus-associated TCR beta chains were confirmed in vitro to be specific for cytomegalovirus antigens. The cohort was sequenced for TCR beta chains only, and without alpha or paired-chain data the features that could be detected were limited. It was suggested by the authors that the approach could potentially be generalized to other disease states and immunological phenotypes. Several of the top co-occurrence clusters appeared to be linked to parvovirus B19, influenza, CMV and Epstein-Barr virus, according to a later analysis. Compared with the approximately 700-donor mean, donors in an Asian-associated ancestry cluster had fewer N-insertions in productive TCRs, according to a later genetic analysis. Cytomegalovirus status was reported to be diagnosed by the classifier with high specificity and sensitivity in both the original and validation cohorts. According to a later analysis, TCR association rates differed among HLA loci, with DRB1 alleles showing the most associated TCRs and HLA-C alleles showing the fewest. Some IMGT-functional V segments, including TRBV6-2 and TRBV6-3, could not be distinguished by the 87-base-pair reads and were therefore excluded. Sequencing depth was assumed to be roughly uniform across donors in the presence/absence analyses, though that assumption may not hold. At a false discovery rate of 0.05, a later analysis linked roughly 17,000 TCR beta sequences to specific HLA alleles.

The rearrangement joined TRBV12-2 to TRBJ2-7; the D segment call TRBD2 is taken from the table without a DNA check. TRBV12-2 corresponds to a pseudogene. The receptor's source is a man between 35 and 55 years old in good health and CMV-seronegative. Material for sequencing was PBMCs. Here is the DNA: TGTGCAAGTCGCTCCGGGGGTCCAAAGAGCGAGCAGTACTTC. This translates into CASRSGGPKSEQYF.